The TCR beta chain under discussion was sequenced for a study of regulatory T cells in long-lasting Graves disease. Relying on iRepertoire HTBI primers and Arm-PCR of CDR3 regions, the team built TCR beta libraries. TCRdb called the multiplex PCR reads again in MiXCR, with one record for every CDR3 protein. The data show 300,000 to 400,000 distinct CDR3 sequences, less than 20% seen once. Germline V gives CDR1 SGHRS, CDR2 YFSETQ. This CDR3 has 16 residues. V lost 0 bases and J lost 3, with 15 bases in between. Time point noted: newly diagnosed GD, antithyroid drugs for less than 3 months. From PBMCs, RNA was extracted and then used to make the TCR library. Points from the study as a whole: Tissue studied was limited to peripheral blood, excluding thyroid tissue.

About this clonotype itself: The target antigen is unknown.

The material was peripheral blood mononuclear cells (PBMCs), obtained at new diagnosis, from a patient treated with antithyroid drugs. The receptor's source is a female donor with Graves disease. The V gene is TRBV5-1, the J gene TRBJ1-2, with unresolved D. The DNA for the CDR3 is TGCGCCAGCAGCTTGGCGGTTGGAAAGGAAGACTATGGCTACACCTTC. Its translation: CASSLAVGKEDYGYTF.